The 16 T cell receptor beta chains given below trace back to one sample, sequenced in a study of blood T cells in healthy people across ages (dated by TCRdb to the mid-2010s). Libraries came from 5' RACE. TCRdb shows the sequencer as Illumina HiSeq 2500. A second 7 to 11 cycle PCR used a sample-barcoded 5' primer and a J-beta primer mix. TCRdb reworked the public reads: Q25 trimming with fastp, MiXCR clone assembly, productive beta chains retained. Each CDR3 protein gets just one entry, which takes the most common genes and DNA from the rows behind it. Present in this sample are roughly 680,000 distinct CDR3 sequences, more than 45% of which were seen just once. The top ten clones comprise approximately 13% of the sample. The sample was blood. The receptors were gathered from a woman over 75 in good health.

The chain links TRBV21-1 to TRBJ2-5; the table's D call, TRBD2, was not checked against the DNA. The assigned J gene may be wrong: the sequence end matches TRBJ2-7 better. TRBV21-1 is a listed pseudogene. This CDR3 has 14 residues. The CDR3: CASSLTGPRYEQYF. The CDR3 nucleotides read TGTGCCAGCAGCCTTACCGGGCCTCGTTACGAGCAGTACTTC.

The J gene is TRBJ2-5, the V gene TRBV20-1, with D possibly matching TRBD2 (6 bases). This CDR3 has 13 residues. Germline-derived CDR1 and CDR2 are DFQATT and SNEGSKA (reference sequence). V lost 3 bases to trimming and J lost 2 bases, with 10 bases between them. The CDR3 spells CSARGTSQETQYF. CDR3 nucleotide sequence: TGCAGTGCTAGGGGGACTTCTCAAGAGACCCAGTACTTC.

This clonotype showed up many times. The rearrangement uses TRBV4-1 and TRBJ1-2; TRBD1 aligns across 7 bases. Per the germline V gene, CDR1 is MGHRA and CDR2 is YSYEKL. V was pared by 4 bases and J by 9 bases, with 17 bases of the junction left unmatched. The CDR3 is made up of 16 amino acids. CDR3 DNA sequence: TGCGCCAGCAGCCCTATACGGACAGGACTCCTAAAGCGCTACACCTTC. Translated: CASSPIRTGLLKRYTF.

This sequence joins TRBV4-1 and TRBJ1-2; 12 nucleotides match TRBD1. With V trimmed by 0 bases and J by 4 bases, 9 bases remained unmatched. Per germline, CDR1 MGHRA and CDR2 YSYEKL. The CDR3 consists of 18 residues. CDR3 loop: CASSQDVWDRGRGYGYTF. The CDR3 region has the DNA TGCGCCAGCAGCCAAGATGTCTGGGACAGGGGGCGCGGCTATGGCTACACCTTC.

This clonotype was detected ten times or more. V and J are TRBV2 and TRBJ2-3; 11 nucleotides agree with TRBD1. The CDR3 is made up of 15 amino acids. Germline V gene lookup returns CDR1 SNHLY and CDR2 FYNNEI. V lost 6 bases to trimming and J lost 7 bases; unmatched junction nucleotides: 9. CDR3 DNA sequence: TGTGCCAGCAGGAGGACAGGGGGCCTACAAAATACGCAGTATTTT. This translates into CASRRTGGLQNTQYF.

CDR3 protein: CASSPGQGRSNTEAFF. The CDR3 DNA follows: TGTGCCAGCAGCCCCGGCCAGGGTAGGTCGAACACTGAAGCTTTCTTT. V usage is TRBV3-1 and J usage is TRBJ1-1, with a tentative D call TRBD1 (5 bases). With 4 bases removed from V and 1 base from J, the gap between germline ends came to 16 bases. The CDR3 is 16 residues long. Germline V gene data show CDR1 as LGHDT and CDR2 as YNNKEL (reference sequence).

About this clonotype: The junction differs from germline at one of its ends, possibly a read error. The chain combines TRBV12-3 or TRBV12-4 with TRBJ2-3; D is tentatively TRBD1 or TRBD2 (6 bases each). This CDR3 has 15 amino acids. CDR3 coding DNA: TGTGCCAGCACGGTACGGGAGATCAGGACAGATGCGCAGTATTTT. Translated, it gives CASTVREIRTDAQYF.

Comment on this clonotype: Germline is not matched at one junction end, which may reflect a read error. This chain joins TRBV18 and TRBJ1-1; D is possibly TRBD1 (5 bases). Per germline, CDR1 KGHSH and CDR2 LQKENI. The CDR3 loop spans 15 amino acids. The CDR3 spells CASSVREIGGTEAFF. The CDR3 DNA follows: TGCGCCAGCTCAGTCAGGGAGATTGGCGGCACTGAAGCTTTCTTT.

V usage is TRBV6-5 and J usage is TRBJ2-1, with a weak D call TRBD2 (6 bases). The CDR3 has 14 residues. Germline V gene sequence: CDR1 MNHEY, CDR2 SVGAGI. Trimming shortened V by 8 bases and J by 2 bases, and 13 bases separated the two germline ends. CDR3 in DNA: TGTGCCAGCCACCGGTGGGGGGCCTACAATGAGCAGTTCTTC. This sequence encodes CASHRWGAYNEQFF.

Points on this clonotype: Just one base apart from a much larger clone, this may be a read error. This CDR3 is CASSWVPSDTQYF. The CDR3 bases are TGCGCCAGCAGCTGGGTCCCGAGTGATACGCAGTATTTT. The V call is TRBV5-1, the J call TRBJ2-3; D is undetermined. This CDR3 has 13 amino acids. The germline V gene encodes CDR1 SGHRS and CDR2 YFSETQ. The V and J ends lost 3 bases and 6 bases respectively, with 11 bases between them.

This clonotype was counted many times. This chain links TRBV7-9 with TRBJ2-3; the match to TRBD2 covers 13 bases. The ends lost 3 bases at V and 0 bases at J; junction bases unmatched: 3. Germline values: CDR1 SEHNR, CDR2 FQNEAQ (reference sequence). This CDR3 has 17 residues. Here the CDR3 DNA reads TGTGCCAGCAGCTTCTGGGGACTAGCGGGAAGCACAGATACGCAGTATTTT. This sequence encodes CASSFWGLAGSTDTQYF.

As concerns this clonotype: A clone one base away is much larger, so this may be a read error. This sequence joins TRBV20-1 and TRBJ2-7, with a weak D call TRBD1 (5 bases). The CDR3 consists of 14 residues. CDR1 is DFQATT, CDR2 SNEGSKA, per germline (reference sequence). V lost 3 bases and J 7 bases, leaving 19 bases between the germline ends. The CDR3 sequence: CSASSRATYNEQYF. As DNA, the CDR3 is TGCAGTGCTAGTTCCAGGGCCACCTACAATGAGCAGTACTTC.

The rearrangement uses TRBV6-6 and TRBJ2-3; the D gene is possibly TRBD2 (5 bases). Trimming shortened V by 10 bases and J by 5 bases, and 10 bases separated the two germline ends. Germline V gene lookup returns CDR1 MNHNY and CDR2 SVGAGI (reference sequence). This CDR3 is built from 11 residues. Here the CDR3 DNA reads TGTGCCACCACCACTAGAGATACGCAGTATTTT. Translated, it gives CATTTRDTQYF.

J is TRBJ2-3 and V is TRBV6-5; maybe TRBD2 (5 bases). The CDR3 extends over 15 amino acids. Deletions cut 4 bases from V and 6 bases from J, with 17 bases between. CDR1 and CDR2 from the germline V gene are MNHEY and SVGAGI. This chain's CDR3 is CASSFTSGGWDTQYF. DNA of the CDR3: TGTGCCAGCAGTTTTACCTCCGGCGGGTGGGATACGCAGTATTTT.

J is TRBJ2-1 and V is TRBV6-6; TRBD1 matches at 10 bases. CDR1 is MNHNY, CDR2 SVGAGI, per germline (reference sequence). CDR3 length: 15 amino acids. Trimming removed 6 bases from V and 7 bases from J; junction bases left unmatched: 9. The CDR3 region is CASSSRDRGPNEQFF. DNA of the CDR3: TGTGCCAGCAGCTCCCGGGACAGGGGCCCAAATGAGCAGTTCTTC.

Notes on this clonotype: A much larger clone sits a single nucleotide away, making a read error possible. This sequence joins TRBV9 and TRBJ2-1; 10 nucleotides match TRBD2. The CDR3 covers 15 residues. CDR1 is SGDLS and CDR2 is YYNGEE in the germline V gene. The CDR3 nucleotides read TGTCCCAGCAGCGCTAGCGGGGGAACCTACAATGAGCAGTTCTTC. Translated: CPSSASGGTYNEQFF.